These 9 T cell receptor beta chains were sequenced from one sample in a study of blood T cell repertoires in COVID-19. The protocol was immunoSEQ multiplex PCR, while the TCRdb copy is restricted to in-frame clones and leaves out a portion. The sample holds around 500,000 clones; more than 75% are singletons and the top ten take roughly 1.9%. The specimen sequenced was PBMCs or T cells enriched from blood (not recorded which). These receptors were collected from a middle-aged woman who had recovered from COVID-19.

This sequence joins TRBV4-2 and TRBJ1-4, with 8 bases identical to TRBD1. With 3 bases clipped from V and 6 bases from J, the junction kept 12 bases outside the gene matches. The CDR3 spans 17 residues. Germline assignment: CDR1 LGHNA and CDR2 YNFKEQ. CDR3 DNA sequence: TGTGCCAGCAGCCATACAGCGAACAGGGGGTATGATGAAAAACTGTTTTTT. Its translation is CASSHTANRGYDEKLFF.

The CDR3, as DNA: TGTGCCAGCAGCCCGATCGCAGGGTTCCCCGGGGAGCTGTTTTTT. Translated, it gives CASSPIAGFPGELFF. V usage is TRBV11-2 and J usage is TRBJ2-2; tentative D call: TRBD1 (5 bases). In germline, CDR1 is SGHAT, CDR2 FQNNGV. The CDR3 totals 15 residues. Trimming stripped 5 bases from V and 6 bases from J, with 16 bases between.

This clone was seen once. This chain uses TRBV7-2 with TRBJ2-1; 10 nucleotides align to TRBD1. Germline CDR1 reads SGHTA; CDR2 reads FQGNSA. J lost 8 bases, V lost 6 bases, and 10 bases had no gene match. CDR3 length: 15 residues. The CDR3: CASRGGQGSFYEQFF. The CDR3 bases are TGTGCCAGCAGGGGGGGACAGGGGTCTTTCTATGAGCAGTTCTTC.

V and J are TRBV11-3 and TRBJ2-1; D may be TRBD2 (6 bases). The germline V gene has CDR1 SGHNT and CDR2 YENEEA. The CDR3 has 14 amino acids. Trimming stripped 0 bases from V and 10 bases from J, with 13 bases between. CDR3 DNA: TGTGCCAGCAGCTTAGACGGGAGTGGTGTAGAGCAGTTCTTC. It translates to CASSLDGSGVEQFF.

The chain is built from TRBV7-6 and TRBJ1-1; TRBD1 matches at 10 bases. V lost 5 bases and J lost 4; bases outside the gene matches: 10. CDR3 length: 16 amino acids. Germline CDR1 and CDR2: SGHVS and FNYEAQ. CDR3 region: CASSRGQGGDITEAFF. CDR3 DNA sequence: TGTGCCAGCAGCCGAGGACAGGGGGGGGATATCACTGAAGCTTTCTTT.

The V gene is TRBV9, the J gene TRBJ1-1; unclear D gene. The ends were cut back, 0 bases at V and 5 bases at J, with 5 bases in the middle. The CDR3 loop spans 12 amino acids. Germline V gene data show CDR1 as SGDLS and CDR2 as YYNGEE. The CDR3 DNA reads TGTGCCAGCAGCGTAGTTAAAACTGAAGCTTTCTTT. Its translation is CASSVVKTEAFF. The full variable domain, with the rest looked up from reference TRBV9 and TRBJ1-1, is DSGVTQTPKHLITATGQRVTLRCSPRSGDLSVYWYQQSLDQGLQFLIQYYNGEERAKGNILERFSAQQFPDLHSELNLSSLELGDSALYFCASSVVKTEAFFGQGTRLTVV.

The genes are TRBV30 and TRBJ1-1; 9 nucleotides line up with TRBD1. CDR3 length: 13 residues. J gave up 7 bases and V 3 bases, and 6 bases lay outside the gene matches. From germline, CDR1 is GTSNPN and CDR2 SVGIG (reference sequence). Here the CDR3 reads CAWSPWTGVEAFF. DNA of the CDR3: TGTGCCTGGAGCCCCTGGACAGGGGTTGAAGCTTTCTTT.

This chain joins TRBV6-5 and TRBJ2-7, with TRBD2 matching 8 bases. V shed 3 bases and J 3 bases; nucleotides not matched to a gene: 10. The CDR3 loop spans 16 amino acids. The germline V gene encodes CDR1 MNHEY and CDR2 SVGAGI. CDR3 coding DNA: TGTGCCAGCAGTTATTCTTGGCGGGAGGCTTACTACGAGCAGTACTTC. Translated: CASSYSWREAYYEQYF.

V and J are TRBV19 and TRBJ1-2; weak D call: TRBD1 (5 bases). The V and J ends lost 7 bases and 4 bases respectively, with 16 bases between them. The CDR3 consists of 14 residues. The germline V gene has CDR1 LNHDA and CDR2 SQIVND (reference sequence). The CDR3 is CASTQDSRSYGYTF. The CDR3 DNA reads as TGTGCCAGTACCCAAGACAGCCGTTCCTATGGCTACACCTTC. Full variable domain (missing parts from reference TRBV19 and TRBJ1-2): DGGITQSPKYLFRKEGQNVTLSCEQNLNHDAMYWYRQDPGQGLRLIYYSQIVNDFQKGDIAEGYSVSREKKESFPLTVTSAQKNPTAFYLCASTQDSRSYGYTFGSGTRLTVV.